This T cell receptor beta chain derives from a study of lymphopenia after photon versus proton radiotherapy. General study points: Post-nadir diversity loss with photons came from oligoclonal expansion, particularly CD8+ Temra cells. Proton therapy kept repertoires fairly stable, unlike photons, which gained effector/memory cells.

This CDR3 has 14 residues. The germline V gene has CDR1 MNHEY and CDR2 SVGAGI. V lost 5 bases and J lost 1, with 9 bases in between. This clone came up a few times. The antigen is not known. The assay was immunoSEQ multiplex PCR, and TCRdb's table has in-frame clones only and misses some. The sample records around 25,000 clones, more than 75% being singletons. The TCR originated in a man between 40 and 49 years old with gastric cancer. The V and J genes are TRBV6-5 and TRBJ1-5; D is perhaps TRBD1 (6 bases). The sequences come from peripheral blood, collected from a patient treated with photon-based radiotherapy. CDR3 sequence reads: CASSPGQSNQPQHF. The CDR3 DNA sequence: TGTGCCAGCAGTCCTGGACAGAGCAATCAGCCCCAGCATTTT.